This T cell receptor (beta chain) came from a study of cytomegalovirus exposure and HLA in healthy donors (dated by TCRdb to about 2017). Study-wide context: An earlier analysis of some 620 of the donors reported under 300 Gb of sequence data and 117 million unique TCR beta sequences obtained from some 200 million T cells. An early release covering roughly 580 HLA-typed donors comprised roughly 300 gigabases of sequencing data and around 86 million unique TCR sequences. Class I and class II HLA loci were covered by the typing at four-digit resolution. Genome-wide SNP genotypes for about 65% of the 666 donors were used in a later genetic analysis, which treated that subset as a discovery cohort. Donor age, sex, ethnicity and CMV serostatus were collected together with the repertoire data. Because of strong linkage in the cohort, a handful of DR-DQ haplotypes were treated as single units for association and clustering. The study combined high-throughput TCR immunosequencing, statistical association of individual TCRs with disease status, and machine learning to predict cytomegalovirus infection status. To study patterns of TCR occurrence, a later analysis re-analyzed previously published TCR beta repertoires from around 700 donors and added high-resolution HLA genotyping. The genetic ancestry cluster associated with self-reported Caucasian donors included 65% to 90% of the roughly 400 genotyped donors. Among about 360 genotyped donors of the cohort, an average of approximately 250,000 unique TCR beta nucleotide sequences were sequenced per donor, around 20% of them non-productive. An earlier analysis of about 600 of the donors used high-throughput TCR beta sequencing to judge whether each TCR beta V gene segment behaved as functional or pseudogenic. Besides the first cohort of 666 subjects, a separate validation cohort made up of 120 different subjects was used. In the later analysis, no new phenotypic data were used to find candidate immune exposures; instead, reliance was placed on TCR beta sequences and their occurrence across donors. The study was designed to test whether signatures of past pathogen exposure could be identified by cataloging public T cell receptors. The T cell repertoires of around 670 subjects were profiled by immunosequencing and related to cytomegalovirus serostatus. Typing coverage varied by locus: roughly 620-640 donors for A, B, C, DRB1 and DQB1; roughly 510 for DQA1; about 570 for DPA1; 450 to 480 for DPB1. All discovery cohort repertoires had been generated on a single sequencing platform.

Overall study results and their limits: Strong co-occurrence of HLA alleles, especially DR and DQ, made assigning TCR associations to individual alleles difficult. Immune exposure information for the cohort was limited to CMV serostatus. According to a later analysis, TCR association rates differed among HLA loci, with DRB1 alleles showing the most associated TCRs and HLA-C alleles showing the fewest. According to a later analysis, most CMV-associated TCR beta chains appeared to be HLA-restricted, and the HLA associations seemed to be driven largely by CMV exposure. According to a later genetic analysis, donors in an Asian-associated ancestry cluster had fewer N-insertions in productive TCRs than the approximately 700-donor mean. V-gene and J-gene trimming of TCR beta chains was associated with a missense DCLRE1C variant in a later genetic analysis, and the association was replicated in an independent cohort. Roughly uniform sequencing depth across donors was assumed in presence/absence analyses, although this assumption may not hold. A further reported finding was that TCR beta sequences accurately predicted the HLA-A and HLA-B alleles for most subjects in the first cohort. A few of the identified cytomegalovirus-associated TCR beta chains were confirmed in vitro to be specific for cytomegalovirus antigens. Several of the top co-occurrence clusters appeared to be linked to parvovirus B19, influenza, CMV and Epstein-Barr virus, according to a later analysis. An earlier analysis of approximately 590 of the donors showed that most TCR beta V segments appeared in productive rearrangements either about 87% or about 30% of the time, which broadly matched IMGT annotations. A total of about 180 TCR beta chains were listed by the study as associated with cytomegalovirus. The earlier analysis of some 560 of the donors excluded around 17 rarely observed V segments, including chromosome 9 orphons, because counts were too low. Some IMGT-functional V segments, including TRBV6-2 and TRBV6-3, could not be told apart with the 87-base-pair reads, so those segments were excluded. In a later analysis, HLA-associated TCR beta chains were found to be more clonally expanded and to have lower generation probabilities than equally common non-associated chains. Most TCR sequences were observed very rarely across donors, whereas some public TCRs were present in many individuals. Linkage disequilibrium might explain the correlated functional status among segregating V segments, but an unknown experimental factor could not be ruled out. HLA typing was unavailable for some donors at each locus, so association tests used only the typed subset. Only TCR beta chains were sequenced in this cohort, and the absence of alpha or paired-chain data limited detectable features. The authors suggested that the approach could potentially be extended to other disease states and immunological phenotypes. A cluster of highly shared sequence variants was judged likely to be a technical artifact of the sequencing pipeline. The classifier was reported to diagnose cytomegalovirus status with high specificity and sensitivity in both the original and validation cohorts. At a false discovery rate of 0.05, a later analysis linked around 15,000 TCR beta sequences to specific HLA alleles.

The cohort consisted of approximately 670 healthy bone marrow donors. At the time of sampling, every cohort member was nominally healthy, though immune exposures that went unrecorded were likely present. The donor was CMV seronegative and belonged to the group of 352 seronegative cohort members. A peripheral blood sample was collected from each donor, and TCR beta sequencing was performed on peripheral blood mononuclear cells. Genomic DNA was extracted from the blood cell samples with the Qiagen DNeasy Blood Extraction Kit. As regards this clone: Its antigen target is currently unknown. The record has no base qualities; no much larger clone is one base away.

The protocol used for the library was the immunoSEQ multiplex PCR assay. The multiplex PCR relied on a mix of 60 forward primers for TCR Vbeta segments and 13 reverse primers for TCR Jbeta segments. Amplification of the CDR3 region of rearranged TCR beta genes was performed with a multiplex PCR assay on genomic DNA. On the Illumina HiSeq System, the amplified TCR beta libraries were sequenced as 87-base-pair reads. Processing in the source paper ran as follows. Across the roughly 700 repertoires, a later analysis counted roughly 84 million unique TCR beta chains, 9.5 million to 13 million of which were shared by at least two donors. Raw reads were error-corrected and collapsed into unique sequences by a nearest-neighbor algorithm in which closely related sequences were merged to remove PCR and sequencing errors. V, D and J gene segments were assigned by aligning CDR3 sequences to IMGT reference sequences. For a sequence to be retained, a match of at least six nucleotides to both a V gene segment and a J gene segment was required. A rearrangement counted as productive if the CDR3 had no stop codons and remained in frame with V and J, and every other rearrangement counted as non-productive. CDR3 was defined by IMGT convention, running from the second conserved V-encoded cysteine to the conserved J-encoded phenylalanine. The earlier analysis of approximately 590 of the donors excluded any sequence lacking an unambiguous match to a single V gene segment. An earlier analysis of about 590 of the donors classified V segments as functional when productive rearrangements were above 56.7% and as segregating when the standard deviation between donors was above 5%. A statistical classification framework was built for diagnosing cytomegalovirus status from the catalog of TCR beta chain sequences. In a later analysis, V and J genes were assigned by comparing TCR nucleotide sequences against IMGT/GENE-DB human TR gene sequences. Using the TCRdist pipeline, a later analysis assigned CDR3 sequences along with most-parsimonious VDJ recombination scenarios. In a later analysis, each TCR beta chain was defined by its CDR3 amino acid sequence together with its V-gene family, and reads lacking a unique V-gene family were excluded. To address suspected cross-contamination and a sequencing artifact, a later analysis removed under 600 highly shared, low-generation-probability nucleotide sequences. A later analysis calculated a clonal expansion index for each public chain from normalized within-repertoire ranks of inferred template counts. A later analysis computed generation probabilities with a VDJ recombination model fitted to out-of-frame rearrangements, and checked the results against IGoR. In a later analysis, TCR-TCR, TCR-HLA and TCR-CMV co-occurrence was scored with hypergeometric tests, and a repertoire-size bias correction was applied to TCR pairs. In a later analysis, false discovery rates were estimated by permuting HLA or CMV assignments 20 times. A later analysis grouped co-occurring TCRs with DBSCAN, adding TCRdist sequence similarity when clustering within HLA-allele-positive subsets. Co-occurrence clustering excluded repertoires with fewer than 30,000 or more than 120,000 public chains, plus five with anomalous nucleotide sharing. Held by TCRdb, this immuneACCESS table contains in-frame sequences only and omits some clones. Under half of the omission traces to an unresolved V gene where checked; the cause of the rest is unknown. That table is the source of V, J and clone size, and D and trimming were worked out from the DNA. The sample yields over 95,000 clones; roughly 76% were counted once. The ten largest clones take up 1.5% to 2.5% of the sample.

V loses 1 base of germline sequence and J loses 6 bases, and the interval between the two ends is 6 bases. The germline V gene encodes CDR1 LNHDA and CDR2 SQIVND (reference sequence). The CDR3 numbers 13 residues from cysteine through phenylalanine. The entry retains the CDR3 DNA only, 39 bases that are in frame from base 1. The receptor was derived from a man aged 40-55 years in good health and CMV-seronegative. The V gene is TRBV19 and the J gene is TRBJ2-2; TRBD2 could be the D gene, as 5 bases match. The sequenced sample consisted of PBMCs. The encoded CDR3 is CASSIGESGELFF. The nucleotide sequence reads TGTGCCAGTAGTATAGGGGAGTCCGGGGAGCTGTTTTTT.